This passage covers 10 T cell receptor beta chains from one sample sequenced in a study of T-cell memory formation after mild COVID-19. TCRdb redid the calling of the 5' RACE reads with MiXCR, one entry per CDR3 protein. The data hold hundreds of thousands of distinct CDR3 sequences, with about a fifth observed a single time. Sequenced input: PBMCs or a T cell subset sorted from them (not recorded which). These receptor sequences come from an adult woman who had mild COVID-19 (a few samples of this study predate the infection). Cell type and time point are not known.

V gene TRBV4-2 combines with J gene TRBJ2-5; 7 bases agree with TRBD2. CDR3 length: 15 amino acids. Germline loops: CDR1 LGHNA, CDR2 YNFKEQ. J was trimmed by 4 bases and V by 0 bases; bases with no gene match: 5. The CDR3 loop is CASSQDTGGSETQYF. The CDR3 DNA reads TGTGCCAGCAGCCAAGATACGGGGGGATCAGAGACCCAGTACTTC.

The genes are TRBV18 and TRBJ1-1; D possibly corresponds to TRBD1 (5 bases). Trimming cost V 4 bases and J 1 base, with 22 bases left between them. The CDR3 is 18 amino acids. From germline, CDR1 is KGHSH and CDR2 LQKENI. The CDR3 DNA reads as TGTGCCAGCTCACGACAGACAGCGTCTCAAAGCTCGAACACTGAAGCTTTCTTT. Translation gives CASSRQTASQSSNTEAFF.

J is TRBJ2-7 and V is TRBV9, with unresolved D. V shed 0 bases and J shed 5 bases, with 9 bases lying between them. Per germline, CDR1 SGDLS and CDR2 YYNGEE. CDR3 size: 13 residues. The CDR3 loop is CASSVGVSNEQYF. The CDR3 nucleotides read TGTGCCAGCAGCGTAGGTGTCTCGAACGAGCAGTACTTC.

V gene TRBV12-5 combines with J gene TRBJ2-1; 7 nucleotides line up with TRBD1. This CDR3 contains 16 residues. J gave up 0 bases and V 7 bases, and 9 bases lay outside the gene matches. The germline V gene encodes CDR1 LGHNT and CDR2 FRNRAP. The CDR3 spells CASVSARDSSYNEQFF. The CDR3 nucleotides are TGTGCTAGTGTCAGCGCCCGGGACAGCTCCTACAATGAGCAGTTCTTC.

The CDR3 DNA is TGTGCCAGCCGCGAGGGAACTGACTACGAGCAGTACTTC. This sequence encodes CASREGTDYEQYF. The rearrangement joins TRBV7-2 to TRBJ2-7; tentatively, D is TRBD2 (5 bases). V lost 8 bases to trimming and J lost 3 bases, with 14 bases between them. This CDR3 contains 13 residues. Germline CDR1 and CDR2: SGHTA and FQGNSA. The whole variable domain, remainder taken from reference TRBV7-2 and TRBJ2-7, is GAGVSQSPSNKVTEKGKDVELRCDPISGHTALYWYRQSLGQGLEFLIYFQGNSAPDKSGLPSDRFSAERTGGSVSTLTIQRTQQEDSAVYLCASREGTDYEQYFGPGTRLTVT.

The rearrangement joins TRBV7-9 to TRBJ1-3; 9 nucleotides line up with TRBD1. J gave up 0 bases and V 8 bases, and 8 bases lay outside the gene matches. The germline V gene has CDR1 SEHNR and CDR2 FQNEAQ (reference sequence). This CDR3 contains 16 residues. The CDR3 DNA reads TGTGCCAGCTATCGGACAGGGGAAGCCTCTGGAAACACCATATATTTT. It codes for CASYRTGEASGNTIYF.

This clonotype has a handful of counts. This CDR3 reads CASTVGLYNEQFF. DNA for the CDR3: TGTGCCAGCACCGTGGGACTCTACAATGAGCAGTTCTTC. The chain carries TRBV12-3 or TRBV12-4 and TRBJ2-1; weak D call: TRBD2 (6 bases). V was trimmed by 7 bases and J by 3 bases, leaving 10 bases between them. The CDR3 loop spans 13 amino acids.

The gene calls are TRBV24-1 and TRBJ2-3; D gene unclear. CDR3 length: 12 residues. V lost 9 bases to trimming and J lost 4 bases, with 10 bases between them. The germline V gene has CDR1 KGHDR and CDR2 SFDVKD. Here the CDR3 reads CATGDKSDTQYF. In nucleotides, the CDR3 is TGTGCCACCGGGGATAAATCAGATACGCAGTATTTT.

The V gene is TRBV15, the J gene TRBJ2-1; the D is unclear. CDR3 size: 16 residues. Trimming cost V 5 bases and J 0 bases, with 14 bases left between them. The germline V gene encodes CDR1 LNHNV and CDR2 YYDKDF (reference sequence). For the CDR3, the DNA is TGTGCCACCAGCCGACGGCTCCCTTCCTCCTACAATGAGCAGTTCTTC. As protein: CATSRRLPSSYNEQFF.

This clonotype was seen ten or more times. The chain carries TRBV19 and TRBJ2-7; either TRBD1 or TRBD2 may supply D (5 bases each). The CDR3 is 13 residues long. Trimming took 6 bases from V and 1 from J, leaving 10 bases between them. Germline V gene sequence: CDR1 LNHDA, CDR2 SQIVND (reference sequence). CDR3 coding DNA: TGTGCCAGTAGGGGGGACGGATCCTACGAGCAGTACTTC. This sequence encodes CASRGDGSYEQYF. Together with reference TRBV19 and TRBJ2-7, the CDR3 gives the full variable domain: DGGITQSPKYLFRKEGQNVTLSCEQNLNHDAMYWYRQDPGQGLRLIYYSQIVNDFQKGDIAEGYSVSREKKESFPLTVTSAQKNPTAFYLCASRGDGSYEQYFGPGTRLTVT.